This TCR beta chain was profiled in a study of blood T cell repertoires in COVID-19 (dated by TCRdb to about 2020). Concerning the study at large: The collaborator samples originated in the United States, Italy and Spain and spanned the acute and convalescent phases of COVID-19. The sample metadata nearly always contained a de-identified subject ID, COVID-19 status, age in years and sex. HLA class I and class II types, where available, came from metadata supplied by the sample provider rather than from assay-based typing. The material from the prospective study consisted of cDNA or gDNA derived from T cells, B-cell-depleted T cells, or PBMCs. The samples were drawn from the first 160 participants of the ongoing ImmuneRACE study and from 1,254 subjects provided by 6 global collaborators. The repertoires were released in a freely available public database intended as a resource for research on the immune response to SARS-CoV-2. The dataset comprised deeply sampled blood TCRbeta repertoires from subjects exposed to, actively infected with, or recovered from COVID-19. Results and caveats for the whole study, not just this receptor: How much clinical and demographic metadata was included differed by source and by participant, and the metadata was provided uncurated.

From cysteine to phenylalanine, the CDR3 is 14 amino acids long. The retained sequence is limited to the CDR3, 42 bases, with the frame set at the first base. V is trimmed back by 5 bases and J by 2 bases, and the junction contains 3 bases that no gene match accounts for. CDR1 and CDR2, looked up from the germline V gene, are ENHRY and SYGVKD. In the prospective study, participants were about 18 to 95 years old, resided in 20 to 30 geographic areas of the United States, and were enrolled through a virtual design. Cohort assignment in the prospective study relied on participant-reported clinical history from a screening survey and a study questionnaire. ImmuneRACE Cohort 3 recovered participants were defined by two consecutive negative NP/OP PCR tests, healthcare professional clearance, or symptom resolution. In the prospective study, whole blood, serum and a nasopharyngeal or oropharyngeal swab were collected from each participant by mobile phlebotomists. Prospective study participants could optionally give additional blood draws and questionnaires over a roughly 2-month period. Before DNA extraction, blood samples from the prospective study were shipped at room temperature or frozen.

For this clone: Its antigen is still unknown. One base away there is no much larger clone; base qualities are not given.

The immunoSEQ Assay, a bias-controlled multiplex PCR, was used to amplify TCRbeta CDR3 regions from genomic DNA. From the authors' description of their analysis: Nucleated cell counts per sample were estimated from amplification of reference gene primers within the assay. Sequence reads were collapsed and filtered to measure the absolute abundance of every unique TCRbeta CDR3 rearrangement. For each sample, productive Simpson clonality was calculated as the square root of Simpson's diversity index over productive rearrangements. Entries here come from immuneACCESS through TCRdb and include only in-frame sequences with V and J called. Some clones fail to appear in such tables; in the studies checked, an unresolved V gene covers under half of the shortfall, and the cause of the remainder is unknown. The V and J calls and clone size come from that table; D and trimming were worked out from the DNA. The sample table shows about 310,000 clones, and over 85% are seen once. Over 8.5% of the sample is taken by the ten largest.

The origin of this receptor is a woman in her thirties who had recovered from COVID-19. The sequence links TRBV10-3 to TRBJ1-1, with 9 middle bases fitting TRBD1. The sequenced sample was PBMCs or T cells enriched from blood (not recorded which). The CDR3 is CAISTDRGNTEAFF. The nucleotide sequence is TGTGCCATCAGTACGGACAGGGGAAACACTGAAGCTTTCTTT.